This passage covers 14 T cell receptor beta chains from one sample sequenced in a study of blood T cell repertoires in COVID-19. The assay was immunoSEQ multiplex PCR, and TCRdb's table has in-frame clones only and misses some. Of 350,000 or so clones in the sample, more than 70% were seen once. Specimen: PBMCs or T cells enriched from blood (not recorded which). Receptors originate from a woman aged 25 to 39 who had been exposed to COVID-19.

The CDR3 loop is CASSEVSGANVLTF. CDR3 in DNA: TGCGCCAGCTCAGAAGTCTCTGGGGCCAACGTCCTGACTTTC. The chain joins TRBV5-1 to TRBJ2-6; D is unresolved. Germline V CDR1 and CDR2: SGHRS, YFSETQ. The V gene lost 7 bases and the J gene lost 0 bases, with 8 bases spanning the gap. The length of the CDR3 is 14 residues.

In DNA, the CDR3 is TGTGCTAGTGGCACAGGGGTTCTCGGCTATGGCTACACCTTC. It encodes CASGTGVLGYGYTF. The gene calls are TRBV12-5 and TRBJ1-2; 7 nucleotides align to TRBD1. The CDR3 consists of 14 residues. Germline-derived CDR1 and CDR2 are LGHNT and FRNRAP. J gave up 4 bases and V 6 bases, and 8 bases lay outside the gene matches. The variable domain in full, completed from reference TRBV12-5 and TRBJ1-2, reads DARVTQTPRHKVTEMGQEVTMRCQPILGHNTVFWYRQTMMQGLELLAYFRNRAPLDDSGMPKDRFSAEMPDATLATLKIQPSEPRDSAVYFCASGTGVLGYGYTFGSGTRLTVV.

The chain uses TRBV29-1 and TRBJ1-1; D ambiguous. Trimming removed 7 bases at V and 7 bases at J, with 13 bases between. The CDR3 totals 11 residues. CDR1 and CDR2 from the germline V gene are SQVTM and ANQGSEA. CDR3 sequence reads: CSAVEAYEAFF. The CDR3 nucleotides read TGCAGCGCCGTTGAGGCTTATGAAGCTTTCTTT.

This chain links TRBV28 with TRBJ2-7; TRBD2 matches at 10 bases. The length of the CDR3 is 16 residues. Trimming cost V 5 bases and J 0 bases; bases outside gene matches: 7. Germline values: CDR1 MDHEN, CDR2 SYDVKM. DNA for the CDR3: TGTGCCAGCAGTCCCAGACTAGCGGGTAACTCCTACGAGCAGTACTTC. As protein: CASSPRLAGNSYEQYF.

This sequence joins TRBV18 and TRBJ1-5; D gene unclear. The CDR3 runs 13 residues. Germline V CDR1 and CDR2: KGHSH, LQKENI. Trimming pared 3 bases from V and 5 bases from J, leaving 8 bases between. Here the CDR3 DNA reads TGTGCCAGCTCACCCATCCGGGATCAGCCCCAGCATTTT. It encodes CASSPIRDQPQHF.

V is TRBV19 and J is TRBJ1-1; 8 bases line up with TRBD1. The CDR3 is made up of 13 amino acids. With 3 bases clipped from V and 3 bases from J, the junction kept 0 bases outside the gene matches. Germline lookup yields CDR1 LNHDA and CDR2 SQIVND (reference sequence). DNA for the CDR3: TGTGCCAGTAGTATGGACAGGGACACTGAAGCTTTCTTT. Amino acids: CASSMDRDTEAFF.

In DNA form, the CDR3 reads TGCGCCAGCAGCTTGAGGGGCCCCACTAATGAAAAACTGTTTTTT. Residues: CASSLRGPTNEKLFF. The chain is built from TRBV5-1 and TRBJ1-4, with D perhaps TRBD1 (5 bases). Germline loops: CDR1 SGHRS, CDR2 YFSETQ. With 1 base removed from V and 2 bases from J, the gap between germline ends came to 9 bases. The CDR3 is made up of 15 amino acids. Complete variable domain (other parts from reference TRBV5-1 and TRBJ1-4): KAGVTQTPRYLIKTRGQQVTLSCSPISGHRSVSWYQQTPGQGLQFLFEYFSETQRNKGNFPGRFSGRQFSNSRSEMNVSTLELGDSALYLCASSLRGPTNEKLFFGSGTQLSVL.

The rearrangement joins TRBV27 to TRBJ2-5, with TRBD1 as a possible D gene (6 bases). The CDR3 loop spans 16 amino acids. Looked up from germline, CDR1 is MNHEY and CDR2 is SMNVEV (reference sequence). The V end was cut by 3 bases, the J end by 5 bases, with 19 bases between. CDR3 amino acids: CASSLFGTRGRETQYF. CDR3 nucleotide sequence: TGTGCCAGCAGTTTGTTCGGGACCAGGGGTAGGGAGACCCAGTACTTC.

The chain joins TRBV5-5 to TRBJ1-2, with D possibly matching TRBD1 (6 bases). The CDR3 extends over 15 amino acids. Trimming pared 4 bases from V and 3 bases from J, leaving 16 bases between. Germline V lookup: CDR1 SGHKS, CDR2 YYEKEE (reference sequence). This CDR3 reads CASSPRGGTDYGYTF. The DNA for the CDR3 is TGTGCCAGCAGCCCTAGGGGGGGAACAGACTATGGCTACACCTTC.

CDR3 coding DNA: TGTGCCAGCAGCCTCCACGGGACTAGCGGGAGTAGGGCCTACGAGCAGTACTTC. It is translated as CASSLHGTSGSRAYEQYF. V is TRBV7-2 and J is TRBJ2-7; 14 nucleotides align to TRBD2. V lost 5 bases and J lost 2; bases outside the gene matches: 11. There are 18 residues in the CDR3. Per the germline V gene, CDR1 is SGHTA and CDR2 is FQGNSA.

The J gene is TRBJ1-5, the V gene TRBV27; a weak D match, TRBD1 (6 bases). The CDR3 runs to 15 residues. Germline V lookup: CDR1 MNHEY, CDR2 SMNVEV (reference sequence). Trimming removed 5 bases at V and 3 bases at J, with 14 bases between. The DNA for the CDR3 is TGTGCCAGCAGTAGCAGGGGAAGGGACAATCAGCCCCAGCATTTT. Translation gives CASSSRGRDNQPQHF.

The chain employs TRBV5-1 and TRBJ2-1; the D gene is possibly TRBD2 (6 bases). Trimming removed 1 base from V and 4 bases from J, with 12 bases in between. Looked up from germline, CDR1 is SGHRS and CDR2 is YFSETQ. The CDR3 extends over 15 amino acids. CDR3 nucleotide sequence: TGCGCCAGCAGCTTGTTGGGGGAGGAGTACAATGAGCAGTTCTTC. Amino acids: CASSLLGEEYNEQFF.

V usage is TRBV13 and J usage is TRBJ2-1; the match to TRBD2 covers 8 bases. Germline V CDR1 and CDR2: PRHDT, FYEKMQ (reference sequence). CDR3 length: 17 amino acids. V lost 5 bases to trimming and J lost 0 bases; unmatched junction nucleotides: 9. CDR3 loop: CASSPEAGTSSYNEQFF. The CDR3, as DNA: TGTGCCAGCAGCCCGGAAGCTGGGACTAGCTCCTACAATGAGCAGTTCTTC.

The rearrangement joins TRBV27 to TRBJ1-2, with D tentatively TRBD1 (5 bases). This CDR3 is built from 13 residues. Germline V gives CDR1 MNHEY, CDR2 SMNVEV (reference sequence). V was trimmed by 0 bases and J by 8 bases, leaving 10 bases between them. The CDR3 region is CASSLSGQSGYTF. The CDR3 DNA sequence: TGTGCCAGCAGTTTATCGGGGCAATCGGGCTACACCTTC.